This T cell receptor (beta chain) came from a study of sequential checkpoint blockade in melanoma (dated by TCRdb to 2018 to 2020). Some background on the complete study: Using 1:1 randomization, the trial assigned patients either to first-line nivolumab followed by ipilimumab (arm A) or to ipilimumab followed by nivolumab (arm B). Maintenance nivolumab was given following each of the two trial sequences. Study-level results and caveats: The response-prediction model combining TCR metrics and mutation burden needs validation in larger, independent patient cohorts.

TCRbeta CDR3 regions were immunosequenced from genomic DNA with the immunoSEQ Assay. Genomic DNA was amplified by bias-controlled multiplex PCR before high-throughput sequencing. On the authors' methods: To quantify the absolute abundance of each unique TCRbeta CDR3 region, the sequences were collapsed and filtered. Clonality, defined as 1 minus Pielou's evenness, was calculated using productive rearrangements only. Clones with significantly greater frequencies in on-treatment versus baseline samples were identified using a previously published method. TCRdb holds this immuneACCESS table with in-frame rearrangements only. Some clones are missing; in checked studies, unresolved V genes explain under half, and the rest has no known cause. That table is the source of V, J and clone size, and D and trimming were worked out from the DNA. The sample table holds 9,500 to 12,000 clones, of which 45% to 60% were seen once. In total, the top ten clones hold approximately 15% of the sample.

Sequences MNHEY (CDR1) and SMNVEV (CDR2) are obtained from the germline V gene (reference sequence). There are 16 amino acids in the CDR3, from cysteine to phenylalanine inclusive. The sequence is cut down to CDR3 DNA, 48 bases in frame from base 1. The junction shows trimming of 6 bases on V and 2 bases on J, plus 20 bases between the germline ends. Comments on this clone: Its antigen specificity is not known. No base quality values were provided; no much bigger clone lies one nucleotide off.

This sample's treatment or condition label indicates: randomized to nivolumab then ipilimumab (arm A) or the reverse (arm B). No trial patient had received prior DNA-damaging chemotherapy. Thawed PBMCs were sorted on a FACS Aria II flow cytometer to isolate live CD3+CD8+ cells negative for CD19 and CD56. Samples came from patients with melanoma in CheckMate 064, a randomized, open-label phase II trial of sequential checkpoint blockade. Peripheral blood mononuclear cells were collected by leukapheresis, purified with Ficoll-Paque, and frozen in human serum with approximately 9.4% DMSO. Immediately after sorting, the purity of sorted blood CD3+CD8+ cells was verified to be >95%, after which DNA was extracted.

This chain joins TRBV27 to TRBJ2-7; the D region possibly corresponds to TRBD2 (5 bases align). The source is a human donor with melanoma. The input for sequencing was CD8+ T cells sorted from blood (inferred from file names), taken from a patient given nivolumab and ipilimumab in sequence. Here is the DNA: TGTGCCAGCAGCTTAGGTCGGGGAAGCTCCGCCTACGAGCAGTACTTC. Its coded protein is CASSLGRGSSAYEQYF.